This T cell receptor beta chain was documented in a study of blood T cells in healthy people across ages. Study conclusions and caveats: The long-lived group displayed more naive CD4+ cells, plus higher diversity, than the aged donors did.

The individuals who served as donors were healthy Caucasians living in Russia, aged roughly 6 to 95. The authors ran a second PCR of about 6 to 11 cycles using a sample-barcoded 5' primer and a J-beta primer mix. TCRdb passed the 5' RACE reads through MiXCR, listing each CDR3 protein once. Among almost 1 million distinct CDR3 sequences listed, about 53% were seen once. On this clonotype itself: The antigen is not known.

The receptor was isolated from an older woman in good health. The sequenced sample was blood.

CDR3 loop: CSARDGRPEYNEQFF. The CDR3 region has the DNA TGCAGTGCTAGAGATGGGCGGCCCGAGTACAATGAGCAGTTCTTC. The chain links TRBV20-1 to TRBJ2-1, with D uncertain. The CDR3 totals 15 residues. CDR1 is DFQATT, CDR2 SNEGSKA, per germline (reference sequence). Trimming removed 0 bases from V and 4 bases from J, with 13 bases in between.